One and the same sample provided the 28 T cell receptor beta chains below, sequenced in a study of radiotherapy plus CTLA-4 blockade in lung cancer. The method was immunoSEQ multiplex PCR; TCRdb's version includes in-frame clones alone and lacks a portion of them. The table lists over 100,000 clones, 85% to 90% of them singletons. The sequencing here drew on peripheral blood, taken from a patient treated with radiotherapy plus ipilimumab. These receptors all stem from a human donor with non-small cell lung cancer that progressed on radiotherapy plus ipilimumab.

The genes are TRBV19 and TRBJ1-2; D is possibly TRBD1 (6 bases). The CDR3 has 15 amino acids. Per germline, CDR1 LNHDA and CDR2 SQIVND (reference sequence). V dropped 6 bases and J dropped 2 bases, with 16 bases sitting between them. CDR3 DNA: TGTGCCAGTAGGAACCAGGACAGAGCGAACTATGGCTACACCTTC. This encodes CASRNQDRANYGYTF. The complete variable domain, with remaining parts taken from reference TRBV19 and TRBJ1-2, reads DGGITQSPKYLFRKEGQNVTLSCEQNLNHDAMYWYRQDPGQGLRLIYYSQIVNDFQKGDIAEGYSVSREKKESFPLTVTSAQKNPTAFYLCASRNQDRANYGYTFGSGTRLTVV.

The sample holds a few counts of this clone. V usage is TRBV2 and J usage is TRBJ1-2, with a possible D match to TRBD1 (6 bases). The germline V gene encodes CDR1 SNHLY and CDR2 FYNNEI. The V gene lost 5 bases and the J gene lost 8 bases, with 15 bases spanning the gap. CDR3 length: 13 amino acids. The CDR3 spells CASSLTGYMGYTF. CDR3 sequence (DNA): TGTGCCAGCAGTCTAACAGGGTACATGGGCTACACCTTC.

The J gene is TRBJ2-7, the V gene TRBV2, with D tentatively TRBD1 (6 bases). The end of the DNA is better explained by TRBJ2-1, so the J call may be wrong. CDR1 and CDR2 from the germline V gene are SNHLY and FYNNEI. The CDR3 runs to 14 residues. Written as DNA, the CDR3 is TGTGCCAGCACCGACAGGCAGGGCTTTGCTAGGCAGTTCTTC. Amino acids: CASTDRQGFARQFF.

The rearrangement links TRBV6-5 to TRBJ2-7; TRBD2 is a possible D gene (6 bases). Trimming pared 6 bases from V and 12 bases from J, leaving 18 bases between. In germline, CDR1 is MNHEY, CDR2 SVGAGI. This CDR3 is built from 12 residues. This CDR3 is CASSTGTGLGYF. CDR3 coding DNA: TGTGCCAGCAGCACCGGGACTGGACTGGGGTACTTC.

The rearrangement links TRBV6-1 to TRBJ2-3, with 9 bases matching TRBD1. J lost 4 bases, V lost 5 bases, and 7 bases had no gene match. The CDR3 is 15 residues long. Per germline, CDR1 MNHNS and CDR2 SASEGT. The DNA for the CDR3 is TGTGCCAGCAGTAATCCCGGGACAGGGTCAGATACGCAGTATTTT. This translates into CASSNPGTGSDTQYF.

The genes are TRBV7-8 and TRBJ2-6, with a possible D match to TRBD1 (5 bases). Looked up from germline, CDR1 is SGHVS and CDR2 is FQNEAQ. Trimming took 2 bases from V and 1 from J, leaving 9 bases between them. This CDR3 is 16 amino acids long. The CDR3 bases are TGTGCCAGCAGCTTACCAGGGCCGTCTGGGGCCAACGTCCTGACTTTC. Translated: CASSLPGPSGANVLTF.

This clone was recorded only once. The chain uses TRBV5-1 and TRBJ2-3, with D perhaps matching TRBD1 (5 bases). CDR3 length equals 13 residues. V gave up 7 bases and J gave up 3 bases, with 12 bases separating them. CDR1 is SGHRS, CDR2 YFSETQ, per germline. The CDR3 sequence is CASLVTGTDTQYF. Here the CDR3 DNA reads TGCGCCAGCCTCGTAACAGGAACAGATACGCAGTATTTT.

The V call is TRBV25-1, the J call TRBJ1-3; unclear D gene. V lost 5 bases and J 4 bases, leaving 6 bases between the germline ends. The CDR3 has 12 residues. Germline V gene sequence: CDR1 MGHDK, CDR2 SYGVNS. The CDR3 sequence: CASSREGNTIYF. The CDR3 DNA follows: TGTGCCAGCAGTCGAGAGGGAAACACCATATATTTT.

J is TRBJ2-7 and V is TRBV7-9, with D perhaps TRBD2 (6 bases). V was trimmed by 5 bases and J by 7 bases, leaving 15 bases between them. The CDR3 has 13 amino acids. Germline V gene data show CDR1 as SEHNR and CDR2 as FQNEAQ (reference sequence). The CDR3 bases are TGTGCCAGCAGCCGGACGGGAGTCACGGAGCAGTACTTC. This encodes CASSRTGVTEQYF.

J is TRBJ1-1 and V is TRBV7-9, with 9 positions matching TRBD1. This CDR3 region has 15 residues. With 3 bases clipped from V and 4 bases from J, the junction kept 6 bases outside the gene matches. Germline CDR1 is SEHNR and CDR2 is FQNEAQ (reference sequence). The CDR3 here is CASSFGTGSGTEAFF. The CDR3, as DNA: TGTGCCAGCAGCTTCGGGACAGGGTCGGGCACTGAAGCTTTCTTT.

The J gene is TRBJ2-1, the V gene TRBV19; D gene unclear. V lost 6 bases and J lost 5, with 26 bases in between. Per the germline V gene, CDR1 is LNHDA and CDR2 is SQIVND (reference sequence). The CDR3 length is 18 residues. CDR3 coding DNA: TGTGCCAGTAGGCCACGACGCGTTGAGCACCTTAATGACAATGAGCAGTTCTTC. This sequence encodes CASRPRRVEHLNDNEQFF.

The rearrangement uses TRBV6-5 and TRBJ2-7; tentative D call: TRBD1 (6 bases). The germline V and J ends were trimmed by 10 bases and 0 bases, with 10 bases remaining between them. Germline assignment: CDR1 MNHEY and CDR2 SVGAGI. The CDR3 covers 12 residues. CDR3 in DNA: TGTGCCACCCGGACAGACTCCTACGAGCAGTACTTC. Its translation is CATRTDSYEQYF.

The V and J genes are TRBV12-5 and TRBJ2-1; 11 positions agree with TRBD1. After removal of 6 bases from V and 5 bases from J, the junction contained 9 bases not matched to a gene. This CDR3 contains 16 residues. In germline, CDR1 is LGHNT, CDR2 FRNRAP. The CDR3 DNA sequence: TGTGCTAGTGGCCGATTCGGACAGGGGGCCCACAATGAGCAGTTCTTC. Translation gives CASGRFGQGAHNEQFF.

This clone appeared once. This chain uses TRBV6-4 with TRBJ2-3, with D perhaps TRBD1 (5 bases). The CDR3 runs 14 residues. With 6 bases removed from V and 3 bases from J, the gap between germline ends came to 13 bases. Germline V gene lookup returns CDR1 MRHNA and CDR2 SNTAGT. The CDR3 coding sequence is TGTGCCAGCAGGCGTGTAGGGGTAACAGATACGCAGTATTTT. Its protein product is CASRRVGVTDTQYF.

The chain joins TRBV11-3 to TRBJ2-3, with D unresolved. Trimming stripped 0 bases from V and 4 bases from J, with 5 bases between. The CDR3 spans 13 residues. Germline V gene data show CDR1 as SGHNT and CDR2 as YENEEA. The CDR3 nucleotides are TGTGCCAGCAGCTTAGAGGCCCCAGATACGCAGTATTTT. Protein: CASSLEAPDTQYF.

The chain uses TRBV9 and TRBJ1-3, with D perhaps matching TRBD1 (6 bases). CDR1 is SGDLS, CDR2 YYNGEE, per germline. Trimming stripped 4 bases from V and 2 bases from J, with 19 bases between. The CDR3 extends over 17 amino acids. This chain's CDR3 is CASSPRLMDSTGNTIYF. DNA for the CDR3: TGTGCCAGCAGCCCACGACTTATGGACAGTACTGGAAACACCATATATTTT.

The rearrangement joins TRBV11-2 to TRBJ2-7; D gene unclear. The CDR3 covers 13 residues. Germline loops: CDR1 SGHAT, CDR2 FQNNGV. V shed 1 base and J shed 5 bases, with 9 bases lying between them. The CDR3 is CASSLVGRDEQYF. In nucleotides, the CDR3 is TGTGCCAGCAGCTTAGTCGGAAGGGACGAGCAGTACTTC.

The chain has TRBV2 and TRBJ2-1; 7 nucleotides agree with TRBD2. The CDR3 has 15 amino acids. V lost 4 bases to trimming and J lost 3 bases; unmatched junction nucleotides: 6. Germline CDR1 reads SNHLY; CDR2 reads FYNNEI. The CDR3 region is CASSAGGSGYNEQFF. In DNA, the CDR3 is TGTGCCAGCAGTGCTGGCGGGAGTGGCTACAATGAGCAGTTCTTC. Full variable domain (outside the CDR3, taken from reference TRBV2 and TRBJ2-1): EPEVTQTPSHQVTQMGQEVILRCVPISNHLYFYWYRQILGQKVEFLVSFYNNEISEKSEIFDDQFSVERPDGSNFTLKIRSTKLEDSAMYFCASSAGGSGYNEQFFGPGTRLTVL.

The chain is built from TRBV5-6 and TRBJ2-3; 13 bases map to TRBD2. CDR1 SGHDT and CDR2 YYEEEE come from the germline V gene. The CDR3 covers 17 residues. The J segment lost 6 bases and the V segment lost 1 base, leaving 8 bases of the junction unmatched. CDR3 nucleotides: TGTGCCAGCAGCTTGAAACGACTAGCGGGAGGTCCCGATACGCAGTATTTT. Translation: CASSLKRLAGGPDTQYF.

The chain uses TRBV5-4 and TRBJ2-5, with D possibly TRBD2 on 6 matching bases. Germline V lookup: CDR1 SGHNT, CDR2 YYREEE (reference sequence). V gave up 5 bases and J gave up 2 bases, with 13 bases separating them. This CDR3 is built from 14 residues. CDR3 bases: TGTGCCAGCAGTCCCCCCAGCGGGCAAGAGACCCAGTACTTC. Protein product: CASSPPSGQETQYF.

This chain connects TRBV6-6 to TRBJ1-2, with D possibly TRBD1 on 5 matching bases. The CDR3 runs to 13 residues. Per the germline V gene, CDR1 is MNHNY and CDR2 is SVGAGI (reference sequence). Between the trimmed V and J ends, which lost 7 bases and 10 bases, there was a span of 19 bases. In nucleotides, the CDR3 is TGTGCCAGCAAAACGGGACCCCAGCAAGACTACACCTTC. Its translation is CASKTGPQQDYTF.

This clone was seen a few times. This CDR3 reads CASSPRGTGGAYEQYF. CDR3 DNA sequence: TGTGCCAGCAGTCCCCGCGGGACAGGAGGAGCCTACGAGCAGTACTTC. The chain is built from TRBV27 and TRBJ2-7, with 8 nucleotides matching TRBD1. CDR3 length equals 16 residues. Looked up from germline, CDR1 is MNHEY and CDR2 is SMNVEV (reference sequence). V dropped 5 bases and J dropped 2; count of bases not matched to a gene: 11.

The chain joins TRBV6-1 to TRBJ2-7, with D possibly being TRBD1 or TRBD2 (5 bases each). V was trimmed by 2 bases and J by 4 bases, leaving 12 bases between them. The CDR3 totals 14 residues. CDR1 is MNHNS and CDR2 is SASEGT in the germline V gene. CDR3 protein: CASSESGRTYEQYF. CDR3 nucleotides: TGTGCCAGCAGTGAAAGCGGACGGACATACGAGCAGTACTTC.

The chain recombines TRBV5-4 with TRBJ2-2; D ambiguous. The length of the CDR3 is 13 residues. Trimming removed 3 bases from V and 6 bases from J, with 9 bases in between. Germline CDR1 is SGHNT and CDR2 is YYREEE (reference sequence). As DNA, the CDR3 is TGTGCCAGCAGCTCGATAGTATCCGGGGAGCTGTTTTTT. Translating it yields CASSSIVSGELFF.

J is TRBJ1-5 and V is TRBV5-4, with D perhaps TRBD1 (5 bases). Germline CDR1 is SGHNT and CDR2 is YYREEE (reference sequence). V lost 4 bases and J 3 bases, leaving 11 bases between the germline ends. CDR3 size: 14 residues. The CDR3 nucleotides read TGTGCCAGCAGCCCGGGACGAAACAATCAGCCCCAGCATTTT. This sequence encodes CASSPGRNNQPQHF.

This chain uses TRBV10-3 with TRBJ1-2; D is uncertain. The CDR3 covers 12 residues. In germline, CDR1 is ENHRY, CDR2 SYGVKD. Trimming pared 10 bases from V and 4 bases from J, leaving 13 bases between. CDR3 in amino acids: CASLGLSYGYTF. In DNA, the CDR3 is TGTGCCAGCTTAGGGTTGAGCTATGGCTACACCTTC.

V is TRBV5-1 and J is TRBJ1-1; possibly TRBD1 for D (5 bases). Germline assignment: CDR1 SGHRS and CDR2 YFSETQ. V lost 7 bases to trimming and J lost 1 base, with 14 bases between them. There are 14 residues in the CDR3. The CDR3 protein is CASSPGPENTEAFF. The CDR3 DNA reads TGCGCCAGCTCCCCGGGACCCGAGAACACTGAAGCTTTCTTT. Filled out from reference TRBV5-1 and TRBJ1-1, the complete variable domain reads KAGVTQTPRYLIKTRGQQVTLSCSPISGHRSVSWYQQTPGQGLQFLFEYFSETQRNKGNFPGRFSGRQFSNSRSEMNVSTLELGDSALYLCASSPGPENTEAFFGQGTRLTVV.

The chain joins TRBV10-1 to TRBJ2-5, with 12 bases aligning to TRBD2. The CDR3 contains 15 residues. After removal of 8 bases from V and 4 bases from J, the junction contained 8 bases not matched to a gene. The germline gives CDR1 WNHNN, CDR2 SYGVQD (reference sequence). The CDR3 region has the DNA TGCGCCAGCCCCCTTAAACTAGCGGGAGGAGAGACCCAGTACTTC. Amino acid sequence: CASPLKLAGGETQYF.